These 20 T cell receptor beta chains originate from one sample sequenced in a study of Graves' ophthalmopathy and Graves' hyperthyroidism. The authors amplified TCR beta CDR3 regions, and they did so from RNA transcripts for repertoire sequencing. Scientists carried out first-round RT-PCR using HTBI primers and then a second-round multiplex PCR. In TCRdb, the multiplex PCR reads were re-called with MiXCR into one record per CDR3 protein. The data show 170,000 or so distinct CDR3 sequences, with approximately 40% seen just once and less than 9.5% held by the top ten. Sequencing input: peripheral blood. Receptors originate from a young man with Graves' ophthalmopathy.

This chain links TRBV19 with TRBJ2-7, with no clear D. V was cut by 1 base and J by 2 bases, with 12 bases left in between. The CDR3 has 15 amino acids. Per germline, CDR1 LNHDA and CDR2 SQIVND (reference sequence). DNA for the CDR3: TGTGCCAGTAGTATAGGGGCGGCCGGTACCTACGAGCAGTACTTC. The encoded protein is CASSIGAAGTYEQYF.

This clonotype was recorded many times. This CDR3 fails to terminate in the conserved phenylalanine or tryptophan, so it likely reflects a read error. Because the CDR3's place on the DNA is in doubt, the DNA is left out and the CDR3 is given as listed by TCRdb. The chain is built from TRBV11-2 and TRBJ2-2; the DNA was not compared with TRBD2, the D call given in the table. The CDR3 is made up of 18 amino acids, end residues included. Germline V gene data show CDR1 as SGHAT and CDR2 as FQNNGV. This CDR3 reads CASSLLTPPPNEAGRICY.

This clonotype came up many times. V is TRBV6-5 and J is TRBJ1-2; D remains unclear. Germline CDR1 is MNHEY and CDR2 is SVGAGI. The CDR3 runs to 12 residues. The V and J ends lost 6 bases and 8 bases respectively, with 13 bases between them. Here the CDR3 reads CASRHAQGGYTF. The DNA for the CDR3 is TGTGCCAGCAGACACGCCCAAGGGGGCTACACCTTC.

This chain connects TRBV4-2 to TRBJ1-1, with D maybe TRBD1 (5 bases). The CDR3 covers 15 residues. V lost 2 bases and J lost 1, with 11 bases in between. Germline loops: CDR1 LGHNA, CDR2 YNFKEQ. CDR3 sequence: CASSQPGHKNTEAFF. CDR3 DNA sequence: TGTGCCAGCAGCCAACCTGGACATAAGAACACTGAAGCTTTCTTT.

The V and J genes are TRBV25-1 and TRBJ2-7; 7 bases line up with TRBD2. There are 13 residues in the CDR3. Germline V gives CDR1 MGHDK, CDR2 SYGVNS. The trim removed 5 bases at V and 7 bases at J, leaving 8 bases unmatched. DNA for the CDR3: TGTGCCAGCAGTCGCGGGGGTTTACAGGAGCAGTACTTC. It is translated as CASSRGGLQEQYF.

CDR3 nucleotide sequence: TGTGCCTGGAGTCGGATTGGGGCTTTCTTT. Protein product: CAWSRIGAFF. The chain employs TRBV30 and TRBJ1-1, with unresolved D. Deletions cut 2 bases from V and 11 bases from J, with 9 bases between. This CDR3 spans 10 amino acids. Germline V gives CDR1 GTSNPN, CDR2 SVGIG (reference sequence).

This clonotype was observed at least ten times. The chain is built from TRBV24-1 and TRBJ2-2; D could derive from TRBD1 or TRBD2 (6 bases each). V gave up 1 base and J gave up 7 bases, with 15 bases separating them. The CDR3 is 16 amino acids. Per germline, CDR1 KGHDR and CDR2 SFDVKD. CDR3 nucleotides: TGTGCCACCAGTGATTTTCGGGGGCGAGGGTTCGGGGAGCTGTTTTTT. Translating gives CATSDFRGRGFGELFF.

This chain connects TRBV28 to TRBJ2-7; 8 bases are shared with TRBD2. Germline assignment: CDR1 MDHEN and CDR2 SYDVKM. With 10 bases clipped from V and 7 bases from J, the junction kept 9 bases outside the gene matches. The CDR3 loop spans 12 amino acids. The CDR3 nucleotides are TGTGCCACCCAAGCGGGAGAAGGTGAGCAGTACTTC. Amino acid sequence: CATQAGEGEQYF.

This clonotype was seen ten or more times. The chain has TRBV6-5 and TRBJ2-2; D not resolved. Per germline, CDR1 MNHEY and CDR2 SVGAGI. The CDR3 is 13 residues long. V was pared by 2 bases and J by 5 bases, with 6 bases between. The CDR3 sequence: CASSYKSTGELFF. CDR3 bases: TGTGCCAGCAGTTACAAGAGTACCGGGGAGCTGTTTTTT.

The chain carries TRBV28 and TRBJ2-5; TRBD1 matches at 9 bases. Germline V gene data show CDR1 as MDHEN and CDR2 as SYDVKM. The length of the CDR3 is 15 residues. V lost 5 bases and J lost 4; bases outside the gene matches: 8. The CDR3 loop reads CASSAPGQGTETQYF. The CDR3, as DNA: TGTGCCAGCAGTGCTCCGGGACAGGGAACAGAGACCCAGTACTTC.

At least ten counts were recorded for this clonotype. The chain joins TRBV6-5 to TRBJ2-7; tentative D call: TRBD1 (7 bases). Trimming removed 8 bases at V and 4 bases at J, with 21 bases between. The CDR3 is 15 amino acids. The germline V gene has CDR1 MNHEY and CDR2 SVGAGI. CDR3 nucleotides: TGTGCCAGCGGGACTCGAGGGACAGCCACTTACGAGCAGTACTTC. Its protein is CASGTRGTATYEQYF.

The chain is built from TRBV28 and TRBJ1-2, with 8 bases identical to TRBD1. Per germline, CDR1 MDHEN and CDR2 SYDVKM. V was pared by 3 bases and J by 4 bases, with 4 bases of the junction left unmatched. The length of the CDR3 is 14 residues. CDR3 loop: CASSLSQGVYGYTF. The CDR3 region has the DNA TGTGCCAGCAGTTTGTCACAGGGGGTCTATGGCTACACCTTC.

V gene TRBV28 combines with J gene TRBJ2-7; D ambiguous. V was clipped by 2 bases and J by 13 bases, with 12 bases between them. Germline CDR1 MDHEN, CDR2 SYDVKM. The CDR3 covers 11 residues. CDR3 sequence: CASSLRFLSYF. CDR3 in DNA: TGTGCCAGCAGTTTACGGTTTCTATCTTACTTC.

This clonotype was found many times. This rearrangement joins TRBV9 to TRBJ2-7, with D possibly being TRBD1 (6 bases). Trimming left V 2 bases short and J 2 bases short, with 11 bases between. The CDR3 has 14 amino acids. Germline-derived CDR1 and CDR2 are SGDLS and YYNGEE. CDR3 protein: CASSVDRHPYEQYF. The CDR3 region has the DNA TGTGCCAGCAGCGTTGACAGGCACCCCTACGAGCAGTACTTC.

Points on this clonotype: This may be a read error, as it is one base from a much larger clone. This chain connects TRBV30 to TRBJ1-1; D is unresolved. Germline V gives CDR1 GTSNPN, CDR2 SVGIG (reference sequence). The CDR3 contains 12 residues. CDR3 in DNA: TGTGTCTGGAGTGGTTCAAACACTGAAGCTTTCTTT. It encodes CVWSGSNTEAFF.

This clonotype occurred many times. The chain combines TRBV28 with TRBJ2-7, with D uncertain. This CDR3 comprises 13 residues. V was cut by 7 bases and J by 2 bases, with 12 bases left in between. The germline CDR1 and CDR2 sequences are MDHEN and SYDVKM. DNA for the CDR3: TGTGCCAGCACCCCGGTGGTAACCTACGAGCAGTACTTC. As protein: CASTPVVTYEQYF.

The chain couples TRBV19 to TRBJ1-1; no reliable D call. Trimming pared 7 bases from V and 8 bases from J, leaving 11 bases between. Germline CDR1 reads LNHDA; CDR2 reads SQIVND (reference sequence). This CDR3 spans 11 amino acids. Here the CDR3 DNA reads TGTGCCAGTACCGAACATACGGAAGCTTTCTTT. Protein product: CASTEHTEAFF.

Only a few counts were recorded for this clonotype. V usage is TRBV12-3 or TRBV12-4 and J usage is TRBJ1-6; D is ambiguous. The CDR3 totals 14 residues. Trimming removed 6 bases from V and 7 bases from J, with 13 bases in between. The chain's CDR3 is CASSPDLGNSPLHF. CDR3 DNA: TGTGCCAGCAGCCCAGACCTGGGGAATTCACCCCTCCACTTT.

The rearrangement joins TRBV11-3 to TRBJ2-5; a weak D match, TRBD1 (5 bases). Germline V gene lookup returns CDR1 SGHNT and CDR2 YENEEA. The length of the CDR3 is 16 residues. Between the trimmed V and J ends, which lost 1 base and 5 bases, there was a span of 17 bases. The CDR3 sequence is CASSLGRQGAAETQYF. The CDR3, as DNA: TGTGCCAGCAGCTTAGGCCGGCAGGGTGCGGCGGAGACCCAGTACTTC.

The chain couples TRBV6-2 or TRBV6-3 to TRBJ2-7, with D tentatively TRBD1 (6 bases). Looked up from germline, CDR1 is MNHEY and CDR2 is SVGEGT. The CDR3 runs to 13 residues. Trimming took off 5 bases at V and 6 bases at J, with 14 bases between the two ends. The CDR3 nucleotides are TGTGCCAGCAGTCGTCGTGAAGGGGGCGAGCAGTACTTC. Translation gives CASSRREGGEQYF.